This T cell receptor (beta chain) was captured by sequencing in a study of blood T cell repertoires in COVID-19. About the study: Both acute and convalescent COVID-19 samples were obtained from the United States, Italy and Spain. T cells, B-cell-depleted T cells, or PBMCs supplied cDNA or gDNA.

In the authors' workflow: Amplification of reference gene primers was used by the study to estimate nucleated cell counts. TCRdb keeps only in-frame clones here, not all; method: immunoSEQ multiplex PCR. That table is the source of V, J and clone size, and D and trimming were worked out from the DNA. This sample has 110,000 or so clones, with approximately 81% found just once. This clone has just one count. This CDR3 is 16 amino acids long. The germline CDR1 and CDR2 sequences are LNHNV and YYDKDF (reference sequence). The V segment lost 0 bases and the J segment 8 bases; nucleotides outside the gene matches: 8.

The rearrangement joins TRBV15 to TRBJ1-4; 8 bases are shared with TRBD1. Sequenced material: peripheral blood. The TCR originated in a man aged 50 to 59 with acute or convalescent COVID-19. In DNA form, the CDR3 reads TGTGCCACCAGCAGAGACCAAGGACAGGGCCAGGAAAAACTGTTTTTT. Translation: CATSRDQGQGQEKLFF.